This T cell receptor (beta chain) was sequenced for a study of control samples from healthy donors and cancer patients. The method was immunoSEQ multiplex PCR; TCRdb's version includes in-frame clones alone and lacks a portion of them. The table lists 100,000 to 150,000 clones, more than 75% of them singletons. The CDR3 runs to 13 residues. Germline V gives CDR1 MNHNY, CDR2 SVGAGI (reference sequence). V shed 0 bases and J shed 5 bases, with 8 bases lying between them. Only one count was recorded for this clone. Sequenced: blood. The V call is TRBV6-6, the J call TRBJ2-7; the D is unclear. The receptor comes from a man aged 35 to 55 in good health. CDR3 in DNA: TGTGCCAGCAGTTACTCCGACCTCCACGAGCAGTACTTC. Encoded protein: CASSYSDLHEQYF.